This T cell receptor (beta chain) was recorded in a study of blood T cell repertoires in COVID-19. Overall study context: Material from acute and convalescent COVID-19 was sourced from the United States, Italy and Spain. PBMCs, B-cell-depleted T cells, or T cells provided the cDNA or gDNA that made up the material.

In the authors' workflow: Amplification with reference gene primers provided the estimates of nucleated cell counts. The table came from immunoSEQ multiplex PCR; TCRdb's copy has only in-frame clones and leaves some out. D and trimming come from the DNA, and the V and J calls and clone size come from that table. The profile covers 250,000 to 350,000 clones, with around 88% appearing a single time and about 0.8% taken by the ten largest. The germline V gene encodes CDR1 SGHKS and CDR2 YYEKEE (reference sequence). The CDR3 is 17 residues long. Trimming cost V 0 bases and J 1 base, with 16 bases left between them.

The sequencing input was peripheral blood. The genes are TRBV5-5 and TRBJ1-1, with D perhaps matching TRBD1 (5 bases). This TCR came from a man aged 25-45 years with acute or convalescent COVID-19. CDR3 residues: CASSLATVTVRNTEAFF. The CDR3 coding sequence is TGTGCCAGCAGCTTGGCAACCGTGACAGTCAGGAACACTGAAGCTTTCTTT.